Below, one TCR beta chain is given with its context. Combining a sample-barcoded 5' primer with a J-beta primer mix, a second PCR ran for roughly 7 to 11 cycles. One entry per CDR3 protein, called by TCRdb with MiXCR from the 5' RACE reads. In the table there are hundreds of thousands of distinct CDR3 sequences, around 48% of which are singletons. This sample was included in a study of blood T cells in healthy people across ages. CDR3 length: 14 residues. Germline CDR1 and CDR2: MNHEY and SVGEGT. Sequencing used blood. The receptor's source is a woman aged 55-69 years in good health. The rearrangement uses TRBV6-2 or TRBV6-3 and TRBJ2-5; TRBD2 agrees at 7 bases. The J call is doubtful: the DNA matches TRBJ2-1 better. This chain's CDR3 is CASRLMTSWETQFF. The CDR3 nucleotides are TGTGCCAGCAGGCTCATGACTAGCTGGGAGACCCAGTTCTTC.